One sample yielded the 15 T cell receptor beta chains listed below, sequenced in a study of CD8+ T cells in alopecia areata. Extraction and reverse transcription of RNA yielded cDNA as the sequencing template. Here immunoSEQ multiplex PCR was the method, and the copy in TCRdb shows in-frame clones only, minus some. The sample yields hundreds of thousands of clones, 50% to 65% seen once. The sequenced sample was CD4+ T cells sorted from blood, obtained at week 0. Every receptor here comes from a human donor with alopecia areata.

This clone appeared once. A read error may account for a junction end that differs from germline. The chain uses TRBV11-2 and TRBJ2-1; TRBD2 matches at 8 bases. In germline, CDR1 is SGHAT, CDR2 FQNNGV. This CDR3 spans 12 amino acids. The CDR3 here is CASSIRGGLGVF. DNA for the CDR3: TGTGCCAGCAGCATACGGGGGGGACTAGGAGTCTTC.

This clone was recorded only once. The V gene is TRBV25-1, the J gene TRBJ1-6; D is ambiguous. V dropped 3 bases and J dropped 3 bases, with 9 bases sitting between them. In germline, CDR1 is MGHDK, CDR2 SYGVNS. The CDR3 sequence is 15 residues long. Written as DNA, the CDR3 is TGTGCCAGCAGTGACAGTGCCTACTATAATTCACCCCTCCACTTT. Encoded protein: CASSDSAYYNSPLHF.

The chain uses TRBV30 and TRBJ2-5; D is perhaps TRBD1 or TRBD2 (6 bases each). The CDR3 has 14 residues. Germline-derived CDR1 and CDR2 are GTSNPN and SVGIG (reference sequence). Trimming took 0 bases from V and 6 from J, leaving 14 bases between them. Here the CDR3 reads CAWSVWGAGKTQYF. The CDR3 region has the DNA TGTGCCTGGAGTGTTTGGGGGGCAGGGAAGACCCAGTACTTC.

The J gene is TRBJ1-1, the V gene TRBV7-9; tentative D call: TRBD1 (6 bases). CDR1 and CDR2 (germline): SEHNR, FQNEAQ (reference sequence). The CDR3 totals 11 residues. Trimming took 5 bases from V and 8 from J, leaving 9 bases between them. The CDR3 DNA reads as TGTGCCAGCAGCCCTGGGACAGAAGCTTTCTTT. Its translation is CASSPGTEAFF.

The chain has TRBV30 and TRBJ1-1; tentative D call: TRBD1 (6 bases). The germline CDR1 and CDR2 sequences are GTSNPN and SVGIG (reference sequence). The CDR3 runs to 13 residues. V lost 2 bases and J 5 bases, leaving 12 bases between the germline ends. The CDR3 sequence is CAWSRGAGTEAFF. CDR3 in DNA: TGTGCCTGGAGTAGGGGGGCTGGGACTGAAGCTTTCTTT.

This chain links TRBV11-2 with TRBJ1-2; TRBD1 might be the D (6 bases). Trimming took off 1 base at V and 13 bases at J, with 10 bases between the two ends. CDR1 is SGHAT, CDR2 FQNNGV, per germline. The CDR3 length is 11 residues. DNA for the CDR3: TGTGCCAGCAGCTTAGGGACAGTCTCCACCTTC. This sequence encodes CASSLGTVSTF.

The chain employs TRBV6-5 and TRBJ2-1, with D possibly TRBD2 on 5 matching bases. The length of the CDR3 is 15 residues. Trimming took off 6 bases at V and 0 bases at J, with 12 bases between the two ends. The germline V gene has CDR1 MNHEY and CDR2 SVGAGI. CDR3: CASRPIASSYNEQFF. The DNA of the CDR3 is TGTGCCAGCAGACCCATAGCGAGCTCCTACAATGAGCAGTTCTTC.

J is TRBJ1-1 and V is TRBV5-1; the D gene is possibly TRBD1 (6 bases). The CDR3 is 14 residues long. V lost 0 bases and J lost 1, with 7 bases in between. In germline, CDR1 is SGHRS, CDR2 YFSETQ. The CDR3: CASSLGGQNTEAFF. CDR3 sequence (DNA): TGCGCCAGCAGCTTGGGGGGACAGAACACTGAAGCTTTCTTT.

This clone was seen a few times. The chain recombines TRBV25-1 with TRBJ1-6; D unresolved. The CDR3 consists of 14 residues. Germline CDR1 and CDR2: MGHDK and SYGVNS. V lost 6 bases to trimming and J lost 5 bases, with 11 bases between them. CDR3 in amino acids: CASRREANNSPLHF. The CDR3 bases are TGTGCCAGCAGAAGAGAAGCCAATAATTCACCCCTCCACTTT.

The V call is TRBV7-2, the J call TRBJ2-7; the D is unclear. With 2 bases removed from V and 5 bases from J, the gap between germline ends came to 4 bases. The CDR3 runs 11 residues. Germline V gives CDR1 SGHTA, CDR2 FQGNSA. For the CDR3, the DNA is TGTGCCAGCAGCTTATTGAACGAGCAGTACTTC. It specifies CASSLLNEQYF. Combining the CDR3 with reference TRBV7-2 and TRBJ2-7 gives the whole variable domain GAGVSQSPSNKVTEKGKDVELRCDPISGHTALYWYRQSLGQGLEFLIYFQGNSAPDKSGLPSDRFSAERTGGSVSTLTIQRTQQEDSAVYLCASSLLNEQYFGPGTRLTVT.

V usage is TRBV30 and J usage is TRBJ1-2; the D is unclear. Trimming took off 4 bases at V and 3 bases at J, with 12 bases between the two ends. This CDR3 region has 13 residues. The germline V gene encodes CDR1 GTSNPN and CDR2 SVGIG (reference sequence). In nucleotides, the CDR3 is TGTGCCTGGATCAGAGCAGGACACTATGGCTACACCTTC. Translation: CAWIRAGHYGYTF. The entire variable domain, with the rest obtained from reference TRBV30 and TRBJ1-2, is as follows: SQTIHQWPATLVQPVGSPLSLECTVEGTSNPNLYWYRQAAGRGLQLLFYSVGIGQISSEVPQNLSASRPQDRQFILSSKKLLLSDSGFYLCAWIRAGHYGYTFGSGTRLTVV.

The CDR3 DNA follows: TGCAGCGTTGTTTCGGGGCCAGATACGCAGTATTTT. Translating gives CSVVSGPDTQYF. V and J are TRBV29-1 and TRBJ2-3, with D perhaps TRBD1 or TRBD2 (5 bases each). CDR3 size: 12 residues. Germline values: CDR1 SQVTM, CDR2 ANQGSEA. V shed 4 bases and J shed 4 bases, with 9 bases lying between them.

The rearrangement uses TRBV13 and TRBJ2-7, with D perhaps TRBD1 (7 bases). The germline V and J ends were trimmed by 5 bases and 7 bases, with 18 bases remaining between them. The CDR3 runs to 14 residues. Germline V gene data show CDR1 as PRHDT and CDR2 as FYEKMQ (reference sequence). DNA of the CDR3: TGTGCCAGCAGCCGCAGGGGGGTTCTGATTGAGCAGTACTTC. Translated, it gives CASSRRGVLIEQYF.

The chain couples TRBV30 to TRBJ2-7, with D uncertain. The CDR3 length is 13 residues. Germline V gene sequence: CDR1 GTSNPN, CDR2 SVGIG (reference sequence). V was shortened by 0 bases and J by 3 bases, with 9 bases between the two germline ends. The CDR3 DNA sequence: TGTGCCTGGAGTGTTTCCCAAGGCTACGAGCAGTACTTC. Its protein product is CAWSVSQGYEQYF.

The rearrangement uses TRBV5-4 and TRBJ1-2, with D possibly TRBD1 on 6 matching bases. This CDR3 is built from 14 residues. The V end was cut by 0 bases, the J end by 5 bases, with 11 bases between. In germline, CDR1 is SGHNT, CDR2 YYREEE (reference sequence). The CDR3 region is CASSLVGAGYGYTF. CDR3 DNA sequence: TGTGCCAGCAGCTTGGTGGGGGCTGGGTATGGCTACACCTTC.